This TCR beta chain was sequenced for a study of T cells of healthy individuals (dated by TCRdb to 2016 to 2019). Preparation of the library involved 5' RACE. The listed sequencing device is Illumina MiSeq. Using fastp trimming at Q25 and MiXCR clonotype assembly, TCRdb reanalyzed the public sequencing data and kept in-frame beta chains. Every CDR3 protein is listed once, alongside the most common genes and DNA of its rows. The sample includes 90,000 to 100,000 distinct CDR3 sequences, with 17% observed a single time. Approximately 5.7% of the sample rests with the top ten. In its sample, this clonotype was seen a few times. Its recognized antigen is unknown. Nothing much larger sits one base from this clone, and base qualities are not available. The origin of this receptor is a human donor in good health.

The CDR3 region reads CASSPSSHCDRSSGNTIYF. The DNA is as follows: TGTGCCAGCAGCCCATCGAGTCATTGCGACAGAAGCTCTGGAAACACCATATATTTT. This chain joins TRBV7-4 to TRBJ1-3; a tentative D match to TRBD1 spans 5 bases. Per the germline V gene, SGHVT is the CDR1 and SQSDAQ is the CDR2. V and J are truncated by 5 bases and 0 bases respectively, leaving an intervening sequence of 23 bases. The CDR3 has 19 amino acids, counting the end cysteine and phenylalanine. Kept here is only the CDR3 DNA, which spans 57 bases and is read in frame from base 1.